These 9 T cell receptor beta chains originate from one sample sequenced in a study of cytomegalovirus exposure and HLA in healthy donors. PCR employed 60 Vbeta and 13 Jbeta primers. TCRdb keeps only in-frame clones here, not all; method: immunoSEQ multiplex PCR. The table records 130,000 to 150,000 clones, about 83% of them present only once. The sample comprised PBMCs. The receptors were gathered from a man between 40 and 49 years old in good health and CMV-seropositive.

The chain is built from TRBV10-3 and TRBJ1-1; D is unclear. The germline gives CDR1 ENHRY, CDR2 SYGVKD. The CDR3 extends over 15 amino acids. The V and J ends lost 3 bases and 4 bases respectively, with 15 bases between them. The CDR3 protein is CAISDPPSGSTEAFF. CDR3 sequence (DNA): TGTGCCATCAGTGATCCACCCTCCGGGAGCACTGAAGCTTTCTTT.

In this sample, this clone turned up once. The CDR3 is CASSALGRDWSTDTQYF. Written as DNA, the CDR3 is TGTGCCAGCAGCGCCCTAGGCCGGGACTGGAGCACAGATACGCAGTATTTT. The chain joins TRBV2 to TRBJ2-3, with a tentative D call TRBD2 (6 bases). V lost 6 bases and J lost 0, with 19 bases in between. The CDR3 runs to 17 residues. Germline V CDR1 and CDR2: SNHLY, FYNNEI.

V is TRBV6-5 and J is TRBJ1-1; D possibly corresponds to TRBD1 (6 bases). Germline CDR1 reads MNHEY; CDR2 reads SVGAGI. The ends were cut back, 5 bases at V and 4 bases at J, with 14 bases in the middle. CDR3 size: 14 residues. The CDR3 DNA follows: TGTGCCAGCAGTCCCCCCGGGGGGGCCACTGAAGCTTTCTTT. Residues: CASSPPGGATEAFF.

The V gene is TRBV29-1, the J gene TRBJ2-2, with D possibly matching TRBD2 (5 bases). The CDR3 loop spans 15 amino acids. CDR1 and CDR2 (germline): SQVTM, ANQGSEA. V was pared by 4 bases and J by 5 bases, with 17 bases between. This CDR3 reads CSVGVRDYETGELFF. The CDR3 nucleotides read TGCAGCGTTGGGGTACGGGATTATGAAACCGGGGAGCTGTTTTTT.

This clone has only a few counts. Relative to the germline gene, one junction end is altered; a read error may explain this. The chain links TRBV5-4 to TRBJ2-6; 9 bases match TRBD1. Germline-derived CDR1 and CDR2 are SGHNT and YYREEE (reference sequence). This CDR3 spans 19 amino acids. The chain's CDR3 is CASSLDGGTGGAGANGLTF. Here the CDR3 DNA reads TGTGCCAGCAGCTTGGACGGGGGTACAGGGGGCGCTGGGGCCAACGGCCTGACTTTC.

The chain couples TRBV18 to TRBJ2-7, with D possibly matching TRBD2 (5 bases). CDR3 length: 14 amino acids. Trimming stripped 3 bases from V and 6 bases from J, with 15 bases between. CDR1 is KGHSH, CDR2 LQKENI, per germline. The CDR3 nucleotides read TGTGCCAGCTCACCTAGCGCCCTCGAAGGCGAGCAGTACTTC. Its protein product is CASSPSALEGEQYF.

For the CDR3, the DNA is TGTGCCAGCAGGAGTGGCAGGGCCTCAGATGGCTACACCTTC. Protein product: CASRSGRASDGYTF. The chain links TRBV6-1 to TRBJ1-2; maybe TRBD1 (5 bases). Germline V gene lookup returns CDR1 MNHNS and CDR2 SASEGT. The CDR3 contains 14 residues. V was pared by 6 bases and J by 6 bases, with 17 bases between.

The chain has TRBV7-6 and TRBJ2-7; weak D call: TRBD2 (6 bases). The CDR3 is 13 residues long. Trimming took off 2 bases at V and 6 bases at J, with 11 bases between the two ends. Germline CDR1 is SGHVS and CDR2 is FNYEAQ. The CDR3 coding sequence is TGTGCCAGCAGCTTAAGACTAGTAAGCGAGCAGTACTTC. Residues: CASSLRLVSEQYF.

The chain joins TRBV6-5 to TRBJ2-1; possibly TRBD2 for D (5 bases). Germline values: CDR1 MNHEY, CDR2 SVGAGI. V lost 2 bases to trimming and J lost 7 bases, with 9 bases between them. The CDR3 is 13 amino acids. In DNA form, the CDR3 reads TGTGCCAGCAGTTACATAAGAGGGAATGAGCAGTTCTTC. It yields the protein CASSYIRGNEQFF.